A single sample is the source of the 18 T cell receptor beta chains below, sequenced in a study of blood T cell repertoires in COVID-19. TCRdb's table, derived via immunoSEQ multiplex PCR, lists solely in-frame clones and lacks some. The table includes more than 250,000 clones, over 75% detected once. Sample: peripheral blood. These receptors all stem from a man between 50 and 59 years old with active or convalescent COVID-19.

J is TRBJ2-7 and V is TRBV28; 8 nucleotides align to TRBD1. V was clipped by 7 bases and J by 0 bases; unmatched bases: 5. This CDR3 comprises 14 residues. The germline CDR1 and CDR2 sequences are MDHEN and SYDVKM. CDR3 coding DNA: TGTGCCAGCATCGGGACAGGCAGCTCCTACGAGCAGTACTTC. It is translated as CASIGTGSSYEQYF. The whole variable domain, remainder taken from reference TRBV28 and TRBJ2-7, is DVKVTQSSRYLVKRTGEKVFLECVQDMDHENMFWYRQDPGLGLRLIYFSYDVKMKEKGDIPEGYSVSREKKERFSLILESASTNQTSMYLCASIGTGSSYEQYFGPGTRLTVT.

The CDR3: CASSPQTSGNSDTQYF. As DNA, the CDR3 is TGTGCCAGCTCACCACAGACTAGCGGGAACTCAGATACGCAGTATTTT. The chain couples TRBV18 to TRBJ2-3, with 11 bases lining up with TRBD2. In germline, CDR1 is KGHSH, CDR2 LQKENI. The CDR3 extends over 16 amino acids. V was clipped by 1 base and J by 4 bases; unmatched bases: 4.

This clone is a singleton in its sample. CDR3 sequence (DNA): TGCGCCAGCAGTCTCGTTGGGGGCGCGAGGTACGAGCAGTACTTC. This gives the protein CASSLVGGARYEQYF. The chain uses TRBV5-1 and TRBJ2-7, with D perhaps TRBD1 (6 bases). The V end was cut by 5 bases, the J end by 4 bases, with 19 bases between. The germline V gene has CDR1 SGHRS and CDR2 YFSETQ. CDR3 size: 15 residues. Full variable domain (missing parts from reference TRBV5-1 and TRBJ2-7): KAGVTQTPRYLIKTRGQQVTLSCSPISGHRSVSWYQQTPGQGLQFLFEYFSETQRNKGNFPGRFSGRQFSNSRSEMNVSTLELGDSALYLCASSLVGGARYEQYFGPGTRLTVT.

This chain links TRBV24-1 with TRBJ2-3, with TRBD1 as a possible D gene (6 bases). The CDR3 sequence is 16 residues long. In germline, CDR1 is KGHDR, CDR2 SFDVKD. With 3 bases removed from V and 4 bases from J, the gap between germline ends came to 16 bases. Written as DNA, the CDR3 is TGTGCCACCAGTGATCCTTCGACCAGGGGAGCAGATACGCAGTATTTT. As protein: CATSDPSTRGADTQYF.

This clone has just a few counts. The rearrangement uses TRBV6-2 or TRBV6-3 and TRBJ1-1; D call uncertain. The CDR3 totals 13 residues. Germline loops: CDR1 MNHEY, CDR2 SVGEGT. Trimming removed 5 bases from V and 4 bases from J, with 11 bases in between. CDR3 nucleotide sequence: TGTGCCAGCAGTATCGCAGGTCGCACTGAAGCTTTCTTT. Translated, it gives CASSIAGRTEAFF.

The CDR3 protein is CASSPEDRGRWGYTF. In nucleotides, the CDR3 is TGTGCCAGCAGTCCTGAGGACAGGGGTCGCTGGGGCTACACCTTC. This rearrangement joins TRBV11-2 to TRBJ1-2; 9 bases match TRBD1. The CDR3 runs to 15 residues. With V trimmed by 6 bases and J by 8 bases, 13 bases remained unmatched. Germline V gene data show CDR1 as SGHAT and CDR2 as FQNNGV.

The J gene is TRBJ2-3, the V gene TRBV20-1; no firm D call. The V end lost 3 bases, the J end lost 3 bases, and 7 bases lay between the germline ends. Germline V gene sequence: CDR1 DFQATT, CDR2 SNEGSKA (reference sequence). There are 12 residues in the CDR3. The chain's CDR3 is CSASGSTDTQYF. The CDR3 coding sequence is TGCAGTGCTAGTGGTAGTACAGATACGCAGTATTTT.

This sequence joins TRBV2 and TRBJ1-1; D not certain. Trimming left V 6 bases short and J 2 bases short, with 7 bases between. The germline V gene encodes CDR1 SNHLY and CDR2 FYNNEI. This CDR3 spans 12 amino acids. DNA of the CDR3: TGTGCCAGCAGGAGTATAAACACTGAAGCTTTCTTT. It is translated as CASRSINTEAFF. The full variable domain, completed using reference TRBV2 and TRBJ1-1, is EPEVTQTPSHQVTQMGQEVILRCVPISNHLYFYWYRQILGQKVEFLVSFYNNEISEKSEIFDDQFSVERPDGSNFTLKIRSTKLEDSAMYFCASRSINTEAFFGQGTRLTVV.

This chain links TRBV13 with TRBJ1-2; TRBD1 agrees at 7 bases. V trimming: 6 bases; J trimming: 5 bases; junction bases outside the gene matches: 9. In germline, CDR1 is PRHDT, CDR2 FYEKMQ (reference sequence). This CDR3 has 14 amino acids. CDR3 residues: CASRSAGQLYGYTF. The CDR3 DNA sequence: TGTGCCAGCAGATCCGCGGGACAGCTATATGGCTACACCTTC.

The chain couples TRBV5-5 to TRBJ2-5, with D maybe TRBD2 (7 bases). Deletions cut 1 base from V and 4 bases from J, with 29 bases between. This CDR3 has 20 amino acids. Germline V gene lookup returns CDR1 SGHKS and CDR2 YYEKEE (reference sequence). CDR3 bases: TGTGCCAGCAGCTTGCTCCCAGGGGACCCCCGCGCGGGAGAAGGAGAGACCCAGTACTTC. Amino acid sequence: CASSLLPGDPRAGEGETQYF.

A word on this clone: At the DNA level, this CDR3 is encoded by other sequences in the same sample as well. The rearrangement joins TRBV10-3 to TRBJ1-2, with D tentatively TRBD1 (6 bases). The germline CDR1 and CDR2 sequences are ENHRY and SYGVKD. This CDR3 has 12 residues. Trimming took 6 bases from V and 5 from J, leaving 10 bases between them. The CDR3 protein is CAISPDSYGYTF. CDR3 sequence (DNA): TGTGCCATCAGCCCGGACAGTTATGGCTACACCTTC.

CDR3 residues: CATNPDRGNGYTF. The DNA of the CDR3 is TGTGCCACCAATCCGGACAGGGGGAATGGCTACACCTTC. The rearrangement uses TRBV2 and TRBJ1-2; 10 bases are shared with TRBD1. After removal of 10 bases from V and 6 bases from J, the junction contained 8 bases not matched to a gene. Germline lookup yields CDR1 SNHLY and CDR2 FYNNEI. The CDR3 is made up of 13 amino acids.

CDR3 sequence (DNA): TGTGCCAGCAGCCGCGGGACTCTCGAGGGCACCGGGGAGCTGTTTTTT. This encodes CASSRGTLEGTGELFF. V is TRBV11-1 and J is TRBJ2-2; D is perhaps TRBD2 (6 bases). This CDR3 has 16 residues. Germline-derived CDR1 and CDR2 are SGHAT and FQDESV (reference sequence). The V gene lost 5 bases and the J gene lost 4 bases, with 17 bases spanning the gap. The complete variable domain, with remaining parts taken from reference TRBV11-1 and TRBJ2-2, reads EAEVAQSPRYKITEKSQAVAFWCDPISGHATLYWYRQILGQGPELLVQFQDESVVDDSQLPKDRFSAERLKGVDSTLKIQPAELGDSAMYLCASSRGTLEGTGELFFGEGSRLTVL.

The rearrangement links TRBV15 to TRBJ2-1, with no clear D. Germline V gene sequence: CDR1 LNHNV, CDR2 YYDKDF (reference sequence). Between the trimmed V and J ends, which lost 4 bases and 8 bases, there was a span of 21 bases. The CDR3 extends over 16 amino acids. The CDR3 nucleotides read TGTGCCACCAGCAAGCTTCGCGAGCGAGGCCCCCATGAGCAGTTCTTC. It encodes CATSKLRERGPHEQFF.

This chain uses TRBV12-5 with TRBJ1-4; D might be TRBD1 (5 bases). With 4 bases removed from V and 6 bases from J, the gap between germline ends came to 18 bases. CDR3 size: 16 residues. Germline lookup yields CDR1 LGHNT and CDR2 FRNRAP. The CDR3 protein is CASGWGGLGMHEKLFF. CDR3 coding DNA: TGTGCTAGTGGTTGGGGCGGTCTTGGGATGCATGAAAAACTGTTTTTT. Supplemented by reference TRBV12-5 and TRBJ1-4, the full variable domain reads DARVTQTPRHKVTEMGQEVTMRCQPILGHNTVFWYRQTMMQGLELLAYFRNRAPLDDSGMPKDRFSAEMPDATLATLKIQPSEPRDSAVYFCASGWGGLGMHEKLFFGSGTQLSVL.

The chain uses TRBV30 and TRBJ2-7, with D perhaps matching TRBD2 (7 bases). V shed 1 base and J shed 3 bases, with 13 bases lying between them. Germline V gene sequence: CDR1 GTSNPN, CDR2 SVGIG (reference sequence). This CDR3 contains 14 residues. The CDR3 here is CAWSARGGSYEQYF. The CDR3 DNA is TGTGCCTGGAGTGCCCGCGGGGGCAGCTACGAGCAGTACTTC.

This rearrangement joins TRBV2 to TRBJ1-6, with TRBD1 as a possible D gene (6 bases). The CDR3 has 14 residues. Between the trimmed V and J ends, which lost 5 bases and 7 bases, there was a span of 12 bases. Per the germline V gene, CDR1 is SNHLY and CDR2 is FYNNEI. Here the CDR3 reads CASSPGQSNSPLHF. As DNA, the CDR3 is TGTGCCAGCAGTCCAGGACAGAGCAATTCACCCCTCCACTTT.

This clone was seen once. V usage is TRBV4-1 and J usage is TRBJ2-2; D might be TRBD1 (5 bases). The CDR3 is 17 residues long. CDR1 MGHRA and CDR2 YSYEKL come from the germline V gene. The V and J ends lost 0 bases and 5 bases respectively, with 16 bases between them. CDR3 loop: CASSQDMAAKGTGELFF. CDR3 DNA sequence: TGCGCCAGCAGCCAAGATATGGCGGCAAAGGGGACCGGGGAGCTGTTTTTT.